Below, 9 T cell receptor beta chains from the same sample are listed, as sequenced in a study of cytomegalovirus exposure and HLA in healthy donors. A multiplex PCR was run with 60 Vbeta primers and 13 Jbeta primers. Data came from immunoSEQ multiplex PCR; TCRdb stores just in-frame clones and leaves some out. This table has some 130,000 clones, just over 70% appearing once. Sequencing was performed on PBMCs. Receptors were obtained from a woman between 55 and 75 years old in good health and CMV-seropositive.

This CDR3 reads CASSVRDWRGASSSYNEQFF. The CDR3, as DNA: TGTGCCAGCAGTGTCCGGGACTGGCGGGGGGCATCGAGCTCCTACAATGAGCAGTTCTTC. The chain uses TRBV2 and TRBJ2-1; TRBD2 aligns across 8 bases. CDR3 length: 20 residues. The V and J ends lost 4 bases and 0 bases, in that order; junction bases with no gene match: 17. Looked up from germline, CDR1 is SNHLY and CDR2 is FYNNEI.

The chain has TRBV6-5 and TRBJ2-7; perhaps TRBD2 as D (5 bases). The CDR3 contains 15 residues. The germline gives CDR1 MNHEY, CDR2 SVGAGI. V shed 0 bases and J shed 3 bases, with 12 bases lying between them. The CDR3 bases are TGTGCCAGCAGTTACTCGGGAGTCGCGTACTACGAGCAGTACTTC. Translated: CASSYSGVAYYEQYF.

CDR3 in amino acids: CASSKGKGRGSYGYTF. CDR3 DNA sequence: TGTGCCAGCAGCAAAGGTAAGGGGAGGGGTTCCTATGGCTACACCTTC. This chain uses TRBV21-1 with TRBJ1-2. TRBV21-1 is given as a pseudogene. The CDR3 runs to 16 residues.

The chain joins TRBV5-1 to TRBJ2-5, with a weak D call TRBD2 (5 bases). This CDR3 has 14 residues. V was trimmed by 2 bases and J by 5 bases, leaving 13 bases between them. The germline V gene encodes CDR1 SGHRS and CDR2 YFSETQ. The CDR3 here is CASSLFEGWETQYF. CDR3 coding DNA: TGCGCCAGCAGCTTATTCGAGGGATGGGAGACCCAGTACTTC.

The CDR3 reads CASNPGLAGGSGETQYF. Written as DNA, the CDR3 is TGTGCCAGCAACCCCGGACTAGCGGGGGGGTCTGGAGAGACCCAGTACTTC. The chain is built from TRBV2 and TRBJ2-5; 15 positions match TRBD2. Looked up from germline, CDR1 is SNHLY and CDR2 is FYNNEI. The CDR3 totals 17 residues. Trimming removed 7 bases from V and 4 bases from J; junction bases left unmatched: 10.

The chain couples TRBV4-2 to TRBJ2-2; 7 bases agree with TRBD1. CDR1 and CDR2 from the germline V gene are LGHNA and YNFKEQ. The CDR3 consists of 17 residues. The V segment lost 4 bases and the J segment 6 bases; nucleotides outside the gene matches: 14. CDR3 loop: CASSRQPQGVLAGELFF. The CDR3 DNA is TGTGCCAGCAGCCGACAGCCTCAGGGGGTATTGGCCGGGGAGCTGTTTTTT.

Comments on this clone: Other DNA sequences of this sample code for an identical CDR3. The CDR3 DNA reads TGTGCCAGCTCACCATTGGCCAACACTGAAGCTTTCTTT. Translated: CASSPLANTEAFF. The J gene is TRBJ1-1, the V gene TRBV18; the D is unclear. CDR1 and CDR2 from the germline V gene are KGHSH and LQKENI. Between the trimmed V and J ends, which lost 2 bases and 2 bases, there was a span of 6 bases. This CDR3 has 13 amino acids.

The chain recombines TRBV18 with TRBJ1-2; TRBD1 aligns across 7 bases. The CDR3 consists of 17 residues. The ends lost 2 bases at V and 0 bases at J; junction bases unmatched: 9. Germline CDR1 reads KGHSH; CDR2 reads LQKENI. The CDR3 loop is CASSPVGQVTSNYGYTF. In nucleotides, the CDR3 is TGTGCCAGCTCACCAGTTGGACAGGTCACTTCTAACTATGGCTACACCTTC.

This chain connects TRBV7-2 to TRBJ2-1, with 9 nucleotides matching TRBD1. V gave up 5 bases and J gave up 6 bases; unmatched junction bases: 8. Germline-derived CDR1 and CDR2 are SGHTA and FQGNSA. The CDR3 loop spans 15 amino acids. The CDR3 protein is CASSRDRGGINEQFF. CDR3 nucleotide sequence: TGTGCCAGCAGCCGAGACAGGGGGGGGATCAATGAGCAGTTCTTC.